This entry is about one T cell receptor beta chain. This entry is derived from a study of T-cell reconstitution after alpha-beta-depleted transplantation in children. The CDR3 has 15 amino acids. The trim removed 5 bases at V and 3 bases at J, leaving 6 bases unmatched. Germline-derived CDR1 and CDR2 are SGHTA and FQGNSA. It was with unique molecular identifiers that the TCRbeta library was prepared. TCRdb independently ran MiXCR on the PCR reads; one entry per CDR3 protein. The sample carries 700,000 or so distinct CDR3 sequences, around 13% recorded once. The V and J genes are TRBV7-2 and TRBJ2-3, with 9 nucleotides matching TRBD2. This TCR was sampled from a girl aged 2-10 years with congenital amegakaryocytic thrombocytopenia, due to receive a stem cell transplant. The sequences come from PBMCs, collected before TCRalphabeta/CD19-depleted stem cell transplant. CDR3 sequence: CASSLHTSGTDTQYF. CDR3 in DNA: TGTGCCAGCAGCCTACACACTAGCGGGACAGATACGCAGTATTTT.